The source of this T cell receptor (beta chain) is a study of T cell repertoires in cytomegalovirus infection. Germline V gives CDR1 SQVTM, CDR2 ANQGSEA. The ends were cut back, 3 bases at V and 5 bases at J, with 10 bases in the middle. The CDR3 extends over 12 amino acids. From the reads, TCRdb called clonotypes with MiXCR, one entry per CDR3 protein. The data hold a few hundred thousand distinct CDR3 sequences, with about 13% observed a single time. This clonotype appeared a few times. The receptor was derived from a human donor in good health (CMV status not recorded). Some clones in this sample may be carry-over from other donors' samples. The J gene is TRBJ1-1, the V gene TRBV29-1, with D maybe TRBD1 (5 bases). The sample consisted of PBMCs. CDR3 amino acids: CSVELGRTEAFF. CDR3 nucleotides: TGCAGCGTTGAGTTGGGGCGGACTGAAGCTTTCTTT.